A single sample is the source of the 11 T cell receptor beta chains below, sequenced in a study of blood T cell repertoires in COVID-19. Measured with immunoSEQ multiplex PCR; TCRdb has only the in-frame clones, and not every one. The sample holds over 130,000 clones; roughly 84% are singletons and the top ten take 3.5% to 5%. The sample taken for sequencing was PBMCs or T cells enriched from blood (not recorded which). Every receptor here comes from a man in his forties or fifties in a cohort exposed to, infected with or recovered from COVID-19 (not recorded which).

The gene calls are TRBV28 and TRBJ2-1, with D perhaps TRBD2 (5 bases). V was cut by 7 bases and J by 12 bases, with 19 bases left in between. The CDR3 length is 13 residues. Germline V gene lookup returns CDR1 MDHEN and CDR2 SYDVKM. CDR3 DNA: TGTGCCAGCACCCCTTCGAGGGTTCTCGGGCAGTTCTTC. Its protein is CASTPSRVLGQFF.

J is TRBJ2-7 and V is TRBV6-5; D is possibly TRBD1 (6 bases). The V and J ends lost 6 bases and 7 bases respectively, with 16 bases between them. The germline gives CDR1 MNHEY, CDR2 SVGAGI. The CDR3 covers 13 residues. The CDR3, as DNA: TGTGCCAGCAGCGAGGACAGCTTCGGGGAGCAGTACTTC. Its protein product is CASSEDSFGEQYF.

CDR3 DNA: TGTGCCTGGAGTGTACGACAGGGGGTCAATCAGCCCCAGCATTTT. It codes for CAWSVRQGVNQPQHF. V is TRBV30 and J is TRBJ1-5; TRBD1 agrees at 9 bases. Trimming at V came to 0 bases and at J to 3 bases, leaving 3 bases not matched to a gene. Germline CDR1 reads GTSNPN; CDR2 reads SVGIG (reference sequence). This CDR3 comprises 15 residues.

The sample holds one count of this clone. This CDR3 is also generated by other DNA sequences in the sample. This chain connects TRBV9 to TRBJ1-3; 7 bases are a match to TRBD1. CDR1 SGDLS and CDR2 YYNGEE come from the germline V gene. V lost 0 bases, J lost 4 bases, and 4 bases stayed unmatched. The CDR3 sequence is 15 residues long. CDR3 amino acids: CASSVGQGAGNTIYF. The CDR3 nucleotides read TGTGCCAGCAGCGTAGGACAGGGAGCGGGAAACACCATATATTTT. Based on the CDR3 plus reference TRBV9 and TRBJ1-3, the full variable domain is DSGVTQTPKHLITATGQRVTLRCSPRSGDLSVYWYQQSLDQGLQFLIQYYNGEERAKGNILERFSAQQFPDLHSELNLSSLELGDSALYFCASSVGQGAGNTIYFGEGSWLTVV.

V is TRBV5-6 and J is TRBJ2-7; no definite D call. Germline V lookup: CDR1 SGHDT, CDR2 YYEEEE. This CDR3 region has 13 residues. V was cut by 3 bases and J by 5 bases, with 12 bases left in between. The CDR3 loop is CASSWAEADEQYF. The DNA for the CDR3 is TGTGCCAGCAGCTGGGCAGAAGCCGACGAGCAGTACTTC.

The chain couples TRBV5-1 to TRBJ2-4, with D perhaps matching TRBD1 (5 bases). CDR1 SGHRS and CDR2 YFSETQ come from the germline V gene. Trimming removed 0 bases from V and 8 bases from J, with 9 bases in between. The CDR3 is made up of 13 amino acids. The CDR3 protein is CASSLGGGDIQYF. CDR3 bases: TGCGCCAGCAGCTTGGGGGGCGGAGACATTCAGTACTTC.

This clone was recorded only once. The chain recombines TRBV18 with TRBJ2-2; D is uncertain. There are 15 residues in the CDR3. The V gene lost 0 bases and the J gene lost 5 bases, with 10 bases spanning the gap. Germline assignment: CDR1 KGHSH and CDR2 LQKENI. This CDR3 is CASSPPMTPTGELFF. In DNA form, the CDR3 reads TGTGCCAGCTCACCACCGATGACACCGACCGGGGAGCTGTTTTTT.

The chain carries TRBV5-1 and TRBJ2-5; D might be TRBD1 (6 bases). Germline CDR1 SGHRS, CDR2 YFSETQ. Trimming stripped 7 bases from V and 2 bases from J, with 15 bases between. CDR3 length equals 14 residues. CDR3 amino acids: CASHPDSTQETQYF. The CDR3 bases are TGCGCCAGCCACCCGGACAGCACGCAAGAGACCCAGTACTTC. The full variable domain, its missing parts supplied by reference TRBV5-1 and TRBJ2-5, is KAGVTQTPRYLIKTRGQQVTLSCSPISGHRSVSWYQQTPGQGLQFLFEYFSETQRNKGNFPGRFSGRQFSNSRSEMNVSTLELGDSALYLCASHPDSTQETQYFGPGTRLLVL.

This clone has a single count. The V call is TRBV4-1, the J call TRBJ2-1; TRBD1 agrees at 11 bases. The V segment lost 3 bases and the J segment 4 bases; nucleotides outside the gene matches: 8. Germline assignment: CDR1 MGHRA and CDR2 YSYEKL. CDR3 length: 17 amino acids. CDR3 protein: CASSQGGQGARYNEQFF. The CDR3 region has the DNA TGCGCCAGCAGCCAGGGTGGACAGGGGGCGCGGTACAATGAGCAGTTCTTC.

The CDR3 loop reads CASSPQQGYVADTQYF. The CDR3 coding sequence is TGCGCCAGCAGCCCCCAACAGGGATATGTTGCAGATACGCAGTATTTT. V usage is TRBV5-1 and J usage is TRBJ2-3; a possible D gene is TRBD1 (6 bases). The ends were cut back, 4 bases at V and 4 bases at J, with 19 bases in the middle. Germline V gene lookup returns CDR1 SGHRS and CDR2 YFSETQ. The CDR3 runs 16 residues.

This chain links TRBV7-8 with TRBJ1-5; 10 positions match TRBD1. The V gene's germline CDR1 is SGHVS and CDR2 FQNEAQ. V trimming: 5 bases; J trimming: 11 bases; junction bases outside the gene matches: 15. The CDR3 is 16 residues long. CDR3 in amino acids: CASSPAGTGVYVTQHF. The CDR3 DNA sequence: TGTGCCAGCAGCCCCGCGGGGACAGGGGTCTATGTGACCCAGCATTTT. Combining the CDR3 with reference TRBV7-8 and TRBJ1-5 gives the whole variable domain GAGVSQSPRYKVAKRGQDVALRCDPISGHVSLFWYQQALGQGPEFLTYFQNEAQLDKSGLPSDRFFAERPEGSVSTLKIQRTQQEDSAVYLCASSPAGTGVYVTQHFGDGTRLSIL.